These T cell receptor beta chains were read from a single sample in a study of cytomegalovirus exposure and HLA in healthy donors. The protocol was immunoSEQ multiplex PCR, while the TCRdb copy is restricted to in-frame clones and leaves out a portion. The table lists roughly 140,000 clones, 80% of them singletons. Sequenced: PBMCs. Source of these receptors: a man between 40 and 49 years old in good health and CMV-seronegative. The CDR3 runs from the conserved cysteine through the conserved F or W. D genes are given only for firm matches. Size values are once, few and many counts, or a class for expanded clones, and some rows have none.

TRBJ2-1 | TRBD2 | 15 | TRBV6-5 | . | CASSYSAGGSKEQFF | TGTGCCAGCAGTTACTCAGCGGGGGGGTCAAAGGAGCAGTTCTTC
TRBJ1-1 | . | 14 | TRBV13 | . | CASSFGRENTEAFF | TGTGCCAGCAGCTTTGGACGGGAGAACACTGAAGCTTTCTTT
TRBJ2-4 | . | 12 | TRBV19 | . | CASGQNKNIQYF | TGTGCCAGTGGACAGAACAAAAACATTCAGTACTTC
TRBJ1-6 | TRBD1 | 14 | TRBV7-2 | . | CASSLEGRQGTLHF | TGTGCCAGCAGCTTAGAGGGCCGACAGGGCACCCTCCACTTT
TRBJ2-1 | . | 17 | TRBV5-1 | . | CASSLGPRLDTDNEQFF | TGCGCCAGCAGCTTGGGGCCCCGTCTAGATACCGACAATGAGCAGTTCTTC
TRBJ2-1 | TRBD2 | 15 | TRBV5-1 | . | CASSLSSGRNNEQFF | TGCGCCAGCAGCTTGTCTAGCGGGAGGAACAATGAGCAGTTCTTC
TRBJ2-5 | . | 14 | TRBV6-6 | few | CASSWRRSQETQYF | TGTGCCAGCAGTTGGCGGCGGTCCCAAGAGACCCAGTACTTC
TRBJ1-2 | . | 16 | TRBV5-6 | . | CASSLRSSGKLRGYTF | TGTGCCAGCAGCTTGCGGTCCTCAGGGAAACTTCGGGGCTACACCTTC
TRBJ2-5 | . | 13 | TRBV2 | . | CASLRGGAETQYF | TGTGCCAGCCTGCGAGGGGGGGCTGAGACCCAGTACTTC
TRBJ2-7 | TRBD1 | 12 | TRBV29-1 | . | CSAGQGIYEQYF | TGCAGCGCCGGACAGGGGATATACGAGCAGTACTTC
TRBJ2-3 | . | 12 | TRBV7-2 | . | CASSLARYTQYF | TGTGCCAGCAGCTTAGCGAGGTATACGCAGTATTTT
TRBJ2-7 | TRBD2 | 16 | TRBV2 | . | CASSGGRRGVSYEQYF | TGTGCCAGCAGTGGAGGAAGGCGGGGGGTATCCTACGAGCAGTACTTC
TRBJ1-5 | . | 17 | TRBV18 | . | CASSPNHIDRHNQPQHF | TGTGCCAGCTCCCCAAATCACATAGACAGACACAATCAGCCCCAGCATTTT
TRBJ2-1 | . | 10 | TRBV23-1 | . | CAHDSPAQFF | TGCGCCCACGACTCCCCTGCACAGTTCTTC
TRBJ2-1 | . | 16 | TRBV10-1 | once | CASSEFPSESYNEQFF | TGCGCCAGCAGTGAGTTTCCTAGCGAGTCCTACAATGAGCAGTTCTTC
TRBJ2-3 | TRBD2 | 15 | TRBV6-5 | . | CASSRNRGGRDTQYF | TGTGCCAGCAGCCGCAATCGGGGGGGCCGGGATACGCAGTATTTT
TRBJ2-1 | . | 15 | TRBV5-1 | . | CASSPKSRGYNEQFF | TGCGCCAGCAGCCCTAAATCCAGGGGTTACAATGAGCAGTTCTTC
TRBJ2-2 | . | 14 | TRBV5-1 | . | CASSRDSATGELFF | TGCGCCAGCAGCCGGGACTCCGCCACCGGGGAGCTGTTTTTT
TRBJ1-5 | . | 15 | TRBV9 | . | CASSVSGVSNQPQHF | TGTGCCAGCAGCGTATCAGGGGTTAGCAATCAGCCCCAGCATTTT
TRBJ2-7 | . | 14 | TRBV5-6 | . | CASSFPGLGYEQYF | TGTGCCAGCAGCTTCCCAGGCCTGGGCTACGAGCAGTACTTC
TRBJ1-2 | TRBD1 | 14 | TRBV30 | . | CAWEAGTGGGGYTF | TGTGCCTGGGAGGCCGGGACAGGGGGCGGCGGCTACACCTTC
TRBJ2-2 | . | 15 | TRBV7-9 | . | CASSLGQSNTGELFF | TGTGCCAGCAGCTTAGGGCAGTCAAACACCGGGGAGCTGTTTTTT
TRBJ1-2 | TRBD1 | 14 | TRBV6-6 | . | CASSSQGKGYGYTF | TGTGCCAGCAGTTCACAGGGGAAGGGCTATGGCTACACCTTC
TRBJ2-1 | TRBD1 | 12 | TRBV27 | . | CASRRVRDRVFF | TGTGCCAGCAGAAGAGTCCGGGACAGAGTGTTCTTC